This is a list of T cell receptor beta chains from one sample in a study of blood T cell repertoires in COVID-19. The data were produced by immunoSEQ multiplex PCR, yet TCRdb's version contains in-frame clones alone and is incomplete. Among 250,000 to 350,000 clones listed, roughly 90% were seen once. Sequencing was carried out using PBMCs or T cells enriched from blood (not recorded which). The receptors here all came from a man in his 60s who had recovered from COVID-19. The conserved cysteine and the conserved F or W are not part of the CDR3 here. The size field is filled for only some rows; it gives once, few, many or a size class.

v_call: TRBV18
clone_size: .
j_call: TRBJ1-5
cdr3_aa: ASSPLQEQPQH

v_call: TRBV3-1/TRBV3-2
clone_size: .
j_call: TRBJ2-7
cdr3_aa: ASSQTREHSTCEQY

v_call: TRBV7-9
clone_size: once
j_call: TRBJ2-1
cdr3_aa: ASSLTQGDYNEQF

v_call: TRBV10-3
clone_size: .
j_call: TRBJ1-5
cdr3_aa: AISRTGGEGQPQH

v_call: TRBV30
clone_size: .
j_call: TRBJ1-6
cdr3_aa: AWTPTVVDSPLH

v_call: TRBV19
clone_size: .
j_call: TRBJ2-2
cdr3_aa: ASSIGTGPNTGELF

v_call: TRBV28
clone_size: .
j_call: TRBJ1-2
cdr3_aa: ASKGAPRNGYT

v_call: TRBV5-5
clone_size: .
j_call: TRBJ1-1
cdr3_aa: ASSLRGHTEAF

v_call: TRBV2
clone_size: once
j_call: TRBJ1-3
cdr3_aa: ASSSDRVGGNTIY

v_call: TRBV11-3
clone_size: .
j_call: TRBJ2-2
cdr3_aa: ASSLGQVVGELF

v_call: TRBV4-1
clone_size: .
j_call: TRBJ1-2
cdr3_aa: ASSQVGGGYT